This is a list of T cell receptor beta chains from one sample in a study of OX40 agonist ivuxolimab in advanced cancers. The assay was immunoSEQ multiplex PCR, and TCRdb's table has in-frame clones only and misses some. The sample records some 60,000 clones, around 86% being singletons. The sample was CD4+ or CD8+ T cells sorted from blood, taken in a trial of the OX40 agonist ivuxolimab. The receptors come from an adult with an advanced solid tumor such as melanoma, head and neck, liver or kidney cancer. Both conserved end residues are part of each CDR3. The order of the fields is V gene, CDR3 protein.

>TRBV25-1
CASSAPGTAIGYTF
>TRBV7-9
CASSLEWDTNPSFNSPLHF
>TRBV16
CASSQSNLQSQPQHF
>TRBV11-3
CASTFRGGMNTEAFF
>TRBV20-1
CSGTGGNTIYF
>TRBV10-3
CAISESGYRGAYEQYF
>TRBV7-6
CASSLSQGDTGELFF
>TRBV5-1
CASSLVHGTGTDTQYF
>TRBV4-2
CASSQGDRDREYGEQFF
>TRBV27
CASSAGQGNQPQHF
>TRBV9
CASSALQGNPHF
>TRBV4-1
CASSQQYPGTADSPLHF
>TRBV28
CASSLRRTGNTEAFF
>TRBV29-1
CSVGPFEQFF
>TRBV29-1
CSTGTGGSGTQYF
>TRBV6-1
CASTISGGYTDTQYF
>TRBV18
CASSESGDTLNTGELFF
>TRBV4-3
CASSQERGNTIYF
>TRBV11-3
CASSLGLAGLYNEQFF
>TRBV7-2
CASTWGLAGGPGTQYF
>TRBV2
CASSEIRQPYEQYF
>TRBV6-1
CASILTANSNQPQHF
>TRBV5-5
CASSLGHGYSTLHF
>TRBV18
CASSLRGAPGNTEAFF
>TRBV6-5
CASSFQFEQYF
>TRBV19
CATSIGGGSGNTIYF
>TRBV7-2
CASSPTGRTEAFF
>TRBV9
CASSALTGEAEAFF
>TRBV4-3
CASSLDVSGRNSPLHF
>TRBV6-5
CASSSPRPGSGNTIYF